This T cell receptor (beta chain) was retrieved from a study of post-analysis software for immune sequencing data. General study results and limits: A significant reduction in normalized Chao1 diversity was observed in multiple sclerosis patients versus controls. Patients had higher frequencies than controls of roughly five TRBV segments, including TRBV5-6, TRBV5-1 and TRBV20-1. Samples prepared in the same batch strongly co-clustered by F measure.

Unique molecular identifiers were present in the TCR beta cDNA libraries. T cells, roughly 0.9 to 11 million of them, yielded approximately 530,000 cDNA molecules. From the PCR reads, TCRdb called clonotypes with MiXCR, one entry per CDR3 protein. The sample holds about 200,000 distinct CDR3 sequences, approximately 30% seen once. Remarks on this clonotype: The antigen is not known.

Germline CDR1 is LNHDA and CDR2 is SQIVND (reference sequence). The CDR3 length is 15 residues. J was trimmed by 4 bases and V by 7 bases; bases with no gene match: 7. Sequenced input: blood. The chain couples TRBV19 to TRBJ2-1; TRBD2 matches at 10 bases. The receptor was derived from a girl between 2 and 17 years old with multiple sclerosis. The CDR3 bases are TGTGCCAGTAATACCCTAGCGGGGGATTACAATGAGCAGTTCTTC. It codes for CASNTLAGDYNEQFF.